The 25 T cell receptor beta chains reported below all come from one sample, sequenced in a study of T cells in Graves' hyperthyroidism and ophthalmopathy. TCR beta CDR3 regions were amplified from RNA. The study used the HTBI primer set for a first-round RT-PCR of the TCR CDR3. Each CDR3 protein is one row after TCRdb ran MiXCR on the multiplex PCR reads. The repertoire holds 500,000 to 750,000 distinct CDR3 sequences, with around 16% as singletons. The sequenced material came from blood. The receptors come from a woman in her 30s with Graves' hyperthyroidism.

The chain carries TRBV20-1 and TRBJ2-3, with TRBD2 matching 10 bases. The V segment lost 3 bases and the J segment 6 bases; nucleotides outside the gene matches: 6. The germline V gene encodes CDR1 DFQATT and CDR2 SNEGSKA (reference sequence). This CDR3 has 14 amino acids. The CDR3 spells CSASGTSVSDTQYF. CDR3 coding DNA: TGCAGTGCTAGTGGGACTAGCGTCTCCGATACGCAGTATTTT.

The V call is TRBV7-6, the J call TRBJ2-3; possible D gene TRBD2, 5 bases. V was pared by 4 bases and J by 0 bases, with 11 bases between. CDR3 length: 15 amino acids. Germline CDR1 and CDR2: SGHVS and FNYEAQ. CDR3 loop: CASSSGSTSTDTQYF. DNA for the CDR3: TGTGCCAGCAGCTCGGGGTCAACAAGCACAGATACGCAGTATTTT.

This clonotype was detected once. The chain uses TRBV15 and TRBJ2-1, with 7 bases that match TRBD2. This CDR3 has 17 residues. Germline assignment: CDR1 LNHNV and CDR2 YYDKDF (reference sequence). After removal of 1 base from V and 0 bases from J, the junction contained 6 bases not matched to a gene. The CDR3 loop reads CATSRGLLATSYNEQFF. The DNA of the CDR3 is TGTGCCACCAGCAGAGGTCTACTAGCGACCTCCTACAATGAGCAGTTCTTC.

There are a few counts of this clonotype. The gene calls are TRBV6-2 or TRBV6-3 and TRBJ1-5; 10 nucleotides agree with TRBD1. The V gene end was trimmed by 5 bases and the J gene end by 2 bases; junction bases not matched to a gene: 9. Germline CDR1 MNHEY, CDR2 SVGEGT. This CDR3 has 17 amino acids. In DNA form, the CDR3 reads TGTGCCAGCAGTGCGGGGGACAGGGGATTGGGCAATCAGCCCCAGCATTTT. Its protein is CASSAGDRGLGNQPQHF.

The chain has TRBV6-4 and TRBJ2-1, with 8 bases matching TRBD2. CDR1 MRHNA and CDR2 SNTAGT come from the germline V gene. The CDR3 sequence is 14 residues long. V gave up 3 bases and J gave up 6 bases; unmatched junction bases: 4. CDR3 protein: CASSEGLDVNEQFF. CDR3 DNA: TGTGCCAGCAGTGAGGGACTAGATGTCAATGAGCAGTTCTTC.

This clonotype was recorded at least ten times. This chain links TRBV7-3 with TRBJ2-3, with D hard to call. Looked up from germline, CDR1 is SGHTA and CDR2 is FQGTGA. V was cut by 5 bases and J by 5 bases, with 17 bases left in between. This CDR3 is 15 amino acids long. CDR3 sequence reads: CASSRTWDLGDTQYF. The CDR3 coding sequence is TGTGCCAGCAGCCGAACATGGGATCTGGGAGATACGCAGTATTTT.

A remark on this clonotype: The junction shows a germline mismatch at one end, possibly a read error. The chain has TRBV11-1 and TRBJ2-7; D remains unclear. This CDR3 comprises 14 residues. Germline values: CDR1 SGHAT, CDR2 FQDESV (reference sequence). The CDR3 nucleotides are TGTACCAGCAGCTTAGGCCCACCCTCCTACGAGCAGTACTTC. Amino acids: CTSSLGPPSYEQYF.

This clonotype was seen repeatedly, ten times or more. In DNA, the CDR3 is TGCAGCGTTGAAGGGGGGTCAGGCAGCTCCTACGAGCAGTACTTC. It yields the protein CSVEGGSGSSYEQYF. The chain recombines TRBV29-1 with TRBJ2-7, with D perhaps matching TRBD1 or TRBD2 (5 bases each). The CDR3 loop spans 15 amino acids. Germline CDR1 reads SQVTM; CDR2 reads ANQGSEA. Trimming removed 1 base from V and 0 bases from J, with 13 bases in between.

This clonotype has at least ten counts. The V gene is TRBV20-1, the J gene TRBJ2-3, with D uncertain. The length of the CDR3 is 11 residues. Germline V lookup: CDR1 DFQATT, CDR2 SNEGSKA (reference sequence). V was trimmed by 4 bases and J by 1 base, leaving 3 bases between them. The CDR3 protein is CSAIGTDTQYF. CDR3 sequence (DNA): TGCAGTGCTATAGGCACAGATACGCAGTATTTT.

The genes are TRBV7-9 and TRBJ2-1; D gene unclear. The V end lost 4 bases, the J end lost 2 bases, and 12 bases lay between the germline ends. CDR3 length: 15 amino acids. Germline CDR1 SEHNR, CDR2 FQNEAQ (reference sequence). CDR3 in DNA: TGTGCCAGCAGCTACGGACCAGTGCCCTACAATGAGCAGTTCTTC. The encoded protein is CASSYGPVPYNEQFF.

This clonotype was counted only a few times. The genes are TRBV10-3 and TRBJ2-7, with 8 bases lining up with TRBD2. Germline assignment: CDR1 ENHRY and CDR2 SYGVKD. This CDR3 comprises 14 residues. The trim removed 4 bases at V and 5 bases at J, leaving 7 bases unmatched. The CDR3, as DNA: TGTGCCATCAGTGTAAGAGCGGGAGAACACGAGCAGTACTTC. It translates to CAISVRAGEHEQYF.

In its sample, this clonotype was seen a few times. The chain combines TRBV27 with TRBJ2-7; weak D call: TRBD1 (5 bases). The germline V gene encodes CDR1 MNHEY and CDR2 SMNVEV (reference sequence). The CDR3 contains 12 residues. Trimming left V 4 bases short and J 7 bases short, with 11 bases between. The CDR3 DNA is TGTGCCAGCAGTTCGTCAGGGTGGGAGCAGTACTTC. Translating gives CASSSSGWEQYF.

The chain joins TRBV15 to TRBJ2-1; D is perhaps TRBD2 (7 bases). The CDR3 is made up of 16 amino acids. V dropped 0 bases and J dropped 1 base, with 10 bases sitting between them. Germline CDR1 is LNHNV and CDR2 is YYDKDF (reference sequence). The CDR3 DNA reads TGTGCCACCAGCAGAGAAGGGGGGGGTTCCTACAATGAGCAGTTCTTC. Translated, it gives CATSREGGGSYNEQFF.

Ten or more counts support this clonotype. The chain carries TRBV5-1 and TRBJ2-3; tentative D call: TRBD2 (7 bases). V was pared by 3 bases and J by 6 bases, with 17 bases between. The germline V gene has CDR1 SGHRS and CDR2 YFSETQ. The CDR3 has 15 residues. The CDR3 nucleotides are TGCGCCAGCAGCTATGGGGGCGGGGGCGCGGATACGCAGTATTTT. Its translation: CASSYGGGGADTQYF.

This clonotype was detected many times. The V call is TRBV7-2, the J call TRBJ1-2; 9 bases match TRBD1. CDR3 length: 17 amino acids. Germline V gene sequence: CDR1 SGHTA, CDR2 FQGNSA. With V trimmed by 1 base and J by 10 bases, 16 bases remained unmatched. In nucleotides, the CDR3 is TGTGCCAGCAGCTTAGTTGGAACCGGGACAGGGAGGACCGTCTACACCTTC. As protein: CASSLVGTGTGRTVYTF.

The chain has TRBV30 and TRBJ1-1; D not certain. Germline lookup yields CDR1 GTSNPN and CDR2 SVGIG (reference sequence). The CDR3 contains 12 residues. The V end lost 3 bases, the J end lost 11 bases, and 16 bases lay between the germline ends. CDR3 nucleotide sequence: TGTGCCTGGAGCGACAACAGTCTCCAGGCTTTCTTT. It translates to CAWSDNSLQAFF.

V usage is TRBV5-4 and J usage is TRBJ1-2; a possible D gene is TRBD1 (6 bases). Germline V gives CDR1 SGHNT, CDR2 YYREEE (reference sequence). The V and J ends lost 3 bases and 8 bases respectively, with 23 bases between them. The CDR3 runs to 16 residues. The CDR3 loop is CASSSGQLGRFGGYTF. The CDR3, as DNA: TGTGCCAGCAGCTCTGGACAGCTTGGACGGTTTGGGGGCTACACCTTC.

CDR3 in DNA: TGTGCCAGCAGTAATCCGGGGGACAGGGACACCGGGGAGCTGTTTTTT. Encoded protein: CASSNPGDRDTGELFF. The chain is built from TRBV6-1 and TRBJ2-2; 9 bases are shared with TRBD1. The V segment lost 5 bases and the J segment 3 bases; nucleotides outside the gene matches: 7. The CDR3 length is 16 residues. Germline V gene sequence: CDR1 MNHNS, CDR2 SASEGT.

This clonotype appeared many times. This chain connects TRBV28 to TRBJ1-5; D unresolved. The CDR3 loop spans 17 amino acids. The germline gives CDR1 MDHEN, CDR2 SYDVKM. The ends were cut back, 8 bases at V and 7 bases at J, with 27 bases in the middle. CDR3 DNA sequence: TGTGCCAGCTCAGTTTTTGAAGCGACGTTGCCAGGACAGCCCCAGCATTTT. Amino acid sequence: CASSVFEATLPGQPQHF.

This clonotype showed up many times. V gene TRBV7-6 combines with J gene TRBJ2-7, with D unresolved. The CDR3 runs 14 residues. The germline gives CDR1 SGHVS, CDR2 FNYEAQ. V shed 1 base and J shed 6 bases, with 13 bases lying between them. CDR3: CASSLGRASFEQYF. The CDR3 DNA sequence: TGTGCCAGCAGCTTAGGTCGGGCCTCGTTCGAGCAGTACTTC.

This clonotype occurred a few times. The chain has TRBV9 and TRBJ1-2; D ambiguous. Between the trimmed V and J ends, which lost 2 bases and 4 bases, there was a span of 12 bases. The CDR3 runs 14 residues. The germline gives CDR1 SGDLS, CDR2 YYNGEE. The DNA of the CDR3 is TGTGCCAGCAGCGTTAGTTCGGGGTCCTATGGCTACACCTTC. It specifies CASSVSSGSYGYTF. The full variable domain, in which reference TRBV9 and TRBJ1-2 provide the parts outside the CDR3, is DSGVTQTPKHLITATGQRVTLRCSPRSGDLSVYWYQQSLDQGLQFLIQYYNGEERAKGNILERFSAQQFPDLHSELNLSSLELGDSALYFCASSVSSGSYGYTFGSGTRLTVV.

This clonotype came up a few times. V is TRBV6-1 and J is TRBJ2-7; weak D call: TRBD1 (5 bases). The germline CDR1 and CDR2 sequences are MNHNS and SASEGT. V was pared by 1 base and J by 2 bases, with 12 bases between. CDR3 length equals 15 residues. CDR3 nucleotides: TGTGCCAGCAGTGAAGGACAGATATTCACCTACGAGCAGTACTTC. Protein product: CASSEGQIFTYEQYF.

In its sample, this clonotype was seen a few times. This sequence joins TRBV20-1 and TRBJ2-3; no clear D. V was cut by 3 bases and J by 2 bases, with 9 bases left in between. The germline gives CDR1 DFQATT, CDR2 SNEGSKA (reference sequence). The CDR3 has 13 residues. The CDR3 DNA is TGCAGTGCTAGCCTAGGGTTCACAGATACGCAGTATTTT. This codes for CSASLGFTDTQYF.

V is TRBV6-6 and J is TRBJ2-2, with D uncertain. The germline V gene has CDR1 MNHNY and CDR2 SVGAGI (reference sequence). Trimming cost V 2 bases and J 6 bases, with 19 bases left between them. There are 17 residues in the CDR3. The CDR3 loop reads CASSYPVVSSGPGELFF. Here the CDR3 DNA reads TGTGCCAGCAGTTACCCCGTAGTTAGTTCGGGTCCCGGGGAGCTGTTTTTT.

This clonotype was counted many times. The chain couples TRBV2 to TRBJ2-7, with D maybe TRBD2 (5 bases). Germline values: CDR1 SNHLY, CDR2 FYNNEI. The CDR3 is 17 residues long. Trimming shortened V by 1 base and J by 2 bases, and 18 bases separated the two germline ends. This CDR3 is CASSEGTRADYTYEQYF. CDR3 nucleotides: TGTGCCAGCAGTGAAGGGACCAGAGCGGATTATACCTACGAGCAGTACTTC.